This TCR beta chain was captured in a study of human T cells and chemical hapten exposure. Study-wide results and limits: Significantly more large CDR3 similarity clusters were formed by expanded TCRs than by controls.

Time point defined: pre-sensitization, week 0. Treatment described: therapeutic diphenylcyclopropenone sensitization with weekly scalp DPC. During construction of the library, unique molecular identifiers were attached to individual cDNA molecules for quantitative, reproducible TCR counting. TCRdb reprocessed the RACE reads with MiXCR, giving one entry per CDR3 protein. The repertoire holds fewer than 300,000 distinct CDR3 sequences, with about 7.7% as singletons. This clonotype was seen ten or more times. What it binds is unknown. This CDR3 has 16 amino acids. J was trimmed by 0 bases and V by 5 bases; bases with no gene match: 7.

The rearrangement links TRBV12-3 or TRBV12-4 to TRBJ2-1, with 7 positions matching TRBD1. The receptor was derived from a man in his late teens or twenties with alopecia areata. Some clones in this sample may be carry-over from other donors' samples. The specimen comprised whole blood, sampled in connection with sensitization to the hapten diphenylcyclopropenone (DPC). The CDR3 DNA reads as TGTGCCAGCAGTCTGGACAGGCCACGCTCCTACAATGAGCAGTTCTTC. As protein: CASSLDRPRSYNEQFF.